Listed here are 26 T cell receptor beta chains from one sample, sequenced in a study of vaccination effects on CD4 cells after COVID-19. Profiled with immunoSEQ multiplex PCR; TCRdb holds only in-frame clones, not every one. The sample shows roughly 11,000 clones, roughly 70% of them seen only once. Their antigens remain unidentified. Antigen-specific CD4+ T cells were first expanded with viral peptide pools by the ViraFEST assay and only then sequenced. Between days 10 and 11 of culture, CD4+ T cells were separated out. The sequencing used CD4+ T cells from PBMCs cultured with HCoV-229E spike peptides, collected before COVID-19 vaccination. These receptors were obtained from a human donor who received a COVID-19 vaccine.

Only a few counts were recorded for this clone. The chain couples TRBV4-1 to TRBJ1-6; 9 nucleotides align to TRBD1. The CDR3 consists of 13 residues. From germline, CDR1 is MGHRA and CDR2 YSYEKL. Trimming removed 7 bases from V and 9 bases from J; junction bases left unmatched: 4. CDR3 loop: CASTRDRVSPLHF. CDR3 nucleotides: TGCGCCAGCACCCGGGACAGGGTTTCACCCCTCCACTTT.

This clone was observed a single time. This chain joins TRBV12-5 and TRBJ1-1; no clear D gene. Germline lookup yields CDR1 LGHNT and CDR2 FRNRAP. Trimming took off 2 bases at V and 7 bases at J, with 5 bases between the two ends. This CDR3 spans 11 amino acids. CDR3 sequence (DNA): TGTGCTAGTGGTTTGCAGAATGAAGCTTTCTTT. Its protein is CASGLQNEAFF. The full variable domain, its missing parts supplied by reference TRBV12-5 and TRBJ1-1, is DARVTQTPRHKVTEMGQEVTMRCQPILGHNTVFWYRQTMMQGLELLAYFRNRAPLDDSGMPKDRFSAEMPDATLATLKIQPSEPRDSAVYFCASGLQNEAFFGQGTRLTVV.

The V and J genes are TRBV2 and TRBJ1-5; maybe TRBD1 (5 bases). This CDR3 is built from 14 residues. Germline V gene sequence: CDR1 SNHLY, CDR2 FYNNEI. V lost 7 bases to trimming and J lost 4 bases, with 14 bases between them. CDR3 DNA sequence: TGTGCCAGCATAAAGGACGACAGAAATCAGCCCCAGCATTTT. Encoded protein: CASIKDDRNQPQHF.

The rearrangement uses TRBV7-2 and TRBJ2-7, with D uncertain. V was clipped by 0 bases and J by 8 bases, with 5 bases between them. CDR1 and CDR2 (germline): SGHTA, FQGNSA. This CDR3 region has 11 residues. This chain's CDR3 is CASSLAGKQYF. In nucleotides, the CDR3 is TGTGCCAGCAGCTTAGCGGGCAAGCAGTACTTC.

This chain links TRBV7-8 with TRBJ1-1; 8 bases map to TRBD1. The V and J ends lost 2 bases and 4 bases, in that order; junction bases with no gene match: 3. CDR1 and CDR2 from the germline V gene are SGHVS and FQNEAQ. The CDR3 is 14 amino acids. CDR3 coding DNA: TGTGCCAGCAGCTTACAGGGGGCGTCCACTGAAGCTTTCTTT. Translating gives CASSLQGASTEAFF.

This chain joins TRBV5-7 and TRBJ2-7; 12 bases match TRBD2. TRBV5-7 is assigned to the ORF class and has an uncertain function. This CDR3 contains 18 residues. V shed 0 bases and J 1 base; nucleotides not matched to a gene: 8. CDR3 loop: CASSLGLAGGPFSYEQYF. The CDR3 DNA is TGTGCCAGCAGCTTGGGGCTAGCGGGGGGGCCTTTTTCCTACGAGCAGTACTTC.

The chain couples TRBV28 to TRBJ2-3; possibly TRBD2 for D (7 bases). The length of the CDR3 is 15 residues. V lost 7 bases and J lost 4, with 18 bases in between. Per the germline V gene, CDR1 is MDHEN and CDR2 is SYDVKM. The CDR3 DNA reads as TGTGCCAGCACTCGCGGGGGCCGGGACGCAGATACGCAGTATTTT. Encoded protein: CASTRGGRDADTQYF.

This rearrangement joins TRBV5-5 to TRBJ2-1; no reliable D call. This CDR3 has 13 amino acids. With 2 bases removed from V and 4 bases from J, the gap between germline ends came to 7 bases. Germline assignment: CDR1 SGHKS and CDR2 YYEKEE (reference sequence). CDR3 DNA sequence: TGTGCCAGCAGCTTCGATATTTACAATGAGCAGTTCTTC. It codes for CASSFDIYNEQFF.

The chain is built from TRBV27 and TRBJ2-7; weak D call: TRBD1 (6 bases). Germline values: CDR1 MNHEY, CDR2 SMNVEV (reference sequence). The CDR3 is made up of 15 amino acids. Deletions cut 6 bases from V and 0 bases from J, with 15 bases between. CDR3 nucleotides: TGTGCCAGCAGCTCGCTCGGGACAACCTCCTACGAGCAGTACTTC. Residues: CASSSLGTTSYEQYF.

The chain employs TRBV18 and TRBJ1-2; TRBD1 matches at 10 bases. The CDR3 runs to 14 residues. The ends lost 3 bases at V and 6 bases at J; junction bases unmatched: 4. Germline lookup yields CDR1 KGHSH and CDR2 LQKENI. The CDR3 DNA sequence: TGTGCCAGCTCACCGGGACAGGGGTTGGATGGCTACACCTTC. The encoded protein is CASSPGQGLDGYTF. The full variable domain, in which reference TRBV18 and TRBJ1-2 provide the parts outside the CDR3, is NAGVMQNPRHLVRRRGQEARLRCSPMKGHSHVYWYRQLPEEGLKFMVYLQKENIIDESGMPKERFSAEFPKEGPSILRIQQVVRGDSAAYFCASSPGQGLDGYTFGSGTRLTVV.

V gene TRBV6-5 combines with J gene TRBJ1-3; the D is unclear. The germline CDR1 and CDR2 sequences are MNHEY and SVGAGI. The CDR3 is 16 amino acids. Deletions cut 2 bases from V and 0 bases from J, with 11 bases between. The CDR3 DNA reads as TGTGCCAGCAGTTACAGCGGCAGCGACTCTGGAAACACCATATATTTT. Its translation is CASSYSGSDSGNTIYF.

The CDR3 sequence is CASSKLRDGPNYGYTF. The CDR3 nucleotides are TGTGCCAGCAGCAAACTCCGGGACGGACCTAACTATGGCTACACCTTC. The chain links TRBV11-2 to TRBJ1-2; a weak D match, TRBD1 (5 bases). Trimming stripped 5 bases from V and 0 bases from J, with 16 bases between. The CDR3 consists of 16 residues. Per the germline V gene, CDR1 is SGHAT and CDR2 is FQNNGV.

This chain connects TRBV6-1 to TRBJ2-7; no firm D call. CDR1 and CDR2 (germline): MNHNS, SASEGT. V was pared by 2 bases and J by 2 bases, with 7 bases between. CDR3 length equals 13 residues. CDR3 in DNA: TGTGCCAGCAGTGAAACAGCTCCCTACGAGCAGTACTTC. Its protein is CASSETAPYEQYF.

A few counts support this clone. V usage is TRBV6-5 and J usage is TRBJ1-1, with 10 bases aligning to TRBD1. This CDR3 contains 14 residues. Germline V gene sequence: CDR1 MNHEY, CDR2 SVGAGI. The V gene end was trimmed by 7 bases and the J gene end by 4 bases; junction bases not matched to a gene: 6. CDR3 sequence: CASTRGTGVTEAFF. Here the CDR3 DNA reads TGTGCCAGCACGCGGGGGACAGGGGTCACTGAAGCTTTCTTT.

This chain connects TRBV6-6 to TRBJ2-7; D not certain. This CDR3 is 14 amino acids long. V lost 2 bases, J lost 2 bases, and 10 bases lay in between. Germline V gives CDR1 MNHNY, CDR2 SVGAGI (reference sequence). In DNA form, the CDR3 reads TGTGCCAGCAGTTACAATCAACAACCCTACGAGCAGTACTTC. It translates to CASSYNQQPYEQYF.

This chain joins TRBV24-1 and TRBJ2-5; D unclear. From germline, CDR1 is KGHDR and CDR2 SFDVKD. The CDR3 totals 12 residues. The V end lost 1 base, the J end lost 5 bases, and 4 bases lay between the germline ends. In nucleotides, the CDR3 is TGTGCCACCAGTGATTTTGGGGAGACCCAGTACTTC. Its protein product is CATSDFGETQYF.

The chain recombines TRBV7-9 with TRBJ2-1; 7 bases match TRBD2. The V and J ends lost 0 bases and 0 bases, in that order; junction bases with no gene match: 8. In germline, CDR1 is SEHNR, CDR2 FQNEAQ (reference sequence). CDR3 size: 18 residues. Here the CDR3 reads CASSLATGTTSSYNEQFF. The DNA of the CDR3 is TGTGCCAGCAGCTTAGCGACCGGGACTACGAGCTCCTACAATGAGCAGTTCTTC.

J is TRBJ2-7 and V is TRBV3-1 (or the pseudogene TRBV3-2); D gene ambiguous. The CDR3 runs to 14 residues. CDR1 is LGHDT, CDR2 YNNKEL, per germline (reference sequence). V was clipped by 0 bases and J by 2 bases, with 8 bases between them. CDR3 sequence reads: CASSQDSFTYEQYF. CDR3 DNA sequence: TGTGCCAGCAGCCAAGATTCCTTTACCTACGAGCAGTACTTC.

The rearrangement joins TRBV19 to TRBJ2-2; possible D gene TRBD2, 6 bases. This CDR3 has 15 residues. The ends were cut back, 8 bases at V and 4 bases at J, with 17 bases in the middle. Germline V gene lookup returns CDR1 LNHDA and CDR2 SQIVND (reference sequence). CDR3 nucleotides: TGTGCCAGTGCATCCTGGACGGGAGTCACCGGGGAGCTGTTTTTT. Encoded protein: CASASWTGVTGELFF.

The chain combines TRBV28 with TRBJ1-2; 7 bases match TRBD1. J lost 4 bases, V lost 6 bases, and 11 bases had no gene match. The CDR3 is made up of 15 amino acids. CDR1 MDHEN and CDR2 SYDVKM come from the germline V gene. The CDR3 region has the DNA TGTGCCAGCAGACGACAGGGTAGGGCTAGCTATGGCTACACCTTC. Translated: CASRRQGRASYGYTF.

This chain connects TRBV28 to TRBJ1-4; no firm D call. Germline V gene sequence: CDR1 MDHEN, CDR2 SYDVKM. The CDR3 length is 14 residues. Trimming took off 6 bases at V and 0 bases at J, with 8 bases between the two ends. The CDR3 DNA sequence: TGTGCCAGCAGCACCGGGGCAACTAATGAAAAACTGTTTTTT. Residues: CASSTGATNEKLFF.

This rearrangement joins TRBV11-2 to TRBJ2-1; 12 positions agree with TRBD2. The germline CDR1 and CDR2 sequences are SGHAT and FQNNGV. The V segment lost 3 bases and the J segment 7 bases; nucleotides outside the gene matches: 16. The length of the CDR3 is 19 residues. Here the CDR3 DNA reads TGTGCCAGCAGCTTCCCCTTGACGACTAGCGGGAGTTATGGGAATGAGCAGTTCTTC. This codes for CASSFPLTTSGSYGNEQFF. Filled out from reference TRBV11-2 and TRBJ2-1, the complete variable domain reads EAGVAQSPRYKIIEKRQSVAFWCNPISGHATLYWYQQILGQGPKLLIQFQNNGVVDDSQLPKDRFSAERLKGVDSTLKIQPAKLEDSAVYLCASSFPLTTSGSYGNEQFFGPGTRLTVL.

CDR3 DNA: TGTGCCAGCAGCTCCGAGTCGGGCAGGGTATATACTGAAGCTTTCTTT. It specifies CASSSESGRVYTEAFF. This chain connects TRBV5-4 to TRBJ1-1; tentative D call: TRBD1 (5 bases). CDR1 is SGHNT, CDR2 YYREEE, per germline (reference sequence). V lost 3 bases to trimming and J lost 5 bases, with 20 bases between them. The CDR3 totals 16 residues.

This clone qualifies as large (0.1 to 1%). V usage is TRBV24-1 and J usage is TRBJ2-1; 9 bases line up with TRBD1. Losses at the gene ends were 2 bases for V and 4 bases for J; bases not matched to a gene: 8. Per the germline V gene, CDR1 is KGHDR and CDR2 is SFDVKD. The CDR3 is made up of 17 amino acids. CDR3 sequence: CATSDSAGTGSYNEQFF. The CDR3 bases are TGTGCCACCAGTGATTCGGCCGGGACAGGGAGTTACAATGAGCAGTTCTTC.

The V gene is TRBV10-3, the J gene TRBJ2-1, with 8 nucleotides matching TRBD2. CDR1 and CDR2 (germline): ENHRY, SYGVKD. Trimming removed 4 bases from V and 6 bases from J; junction bases left unmatched: 8. The CDR3 consists of 15 residues. DNA of the CDR3: TGTGCCATCAGTGGCGGCGGGGGGTCTATCAATGAGCAGTTCTTC. Translated, it gives CAISGGGGSINEQFF.

The V and J genes are TRBV2 and TRBJ2-1; no clear D. Between the trimmed V and J ends, which lost 5 bases and 3 bases, there was a span of 2 bases. There are 11 residues in the CDR3. Germline V gene data show CDR1 as SNHLY and CDR2 as FYNNEI. The DNA of the CDR3 is TGTGCCAGCAGTAGCTACAATGAGCAGTTCTTC. This gives the protein CASSSYNEQFF.